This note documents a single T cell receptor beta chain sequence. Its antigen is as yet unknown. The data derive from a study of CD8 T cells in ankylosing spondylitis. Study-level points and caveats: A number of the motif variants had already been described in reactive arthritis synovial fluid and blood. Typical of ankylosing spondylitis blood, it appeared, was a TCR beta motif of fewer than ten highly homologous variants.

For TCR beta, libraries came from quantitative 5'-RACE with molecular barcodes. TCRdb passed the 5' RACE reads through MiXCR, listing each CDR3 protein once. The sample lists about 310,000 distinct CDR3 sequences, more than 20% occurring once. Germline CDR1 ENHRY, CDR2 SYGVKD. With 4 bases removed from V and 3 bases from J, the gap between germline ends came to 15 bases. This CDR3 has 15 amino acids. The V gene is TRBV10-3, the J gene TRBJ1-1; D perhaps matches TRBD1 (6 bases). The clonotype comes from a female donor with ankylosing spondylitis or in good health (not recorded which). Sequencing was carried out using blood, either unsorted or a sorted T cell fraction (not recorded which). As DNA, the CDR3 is TGTGCCATCAGTGTAAACAGGGCGGGCGACACTGAAGCTTTCTTT. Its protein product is CAISVNRAGDTEAFF.